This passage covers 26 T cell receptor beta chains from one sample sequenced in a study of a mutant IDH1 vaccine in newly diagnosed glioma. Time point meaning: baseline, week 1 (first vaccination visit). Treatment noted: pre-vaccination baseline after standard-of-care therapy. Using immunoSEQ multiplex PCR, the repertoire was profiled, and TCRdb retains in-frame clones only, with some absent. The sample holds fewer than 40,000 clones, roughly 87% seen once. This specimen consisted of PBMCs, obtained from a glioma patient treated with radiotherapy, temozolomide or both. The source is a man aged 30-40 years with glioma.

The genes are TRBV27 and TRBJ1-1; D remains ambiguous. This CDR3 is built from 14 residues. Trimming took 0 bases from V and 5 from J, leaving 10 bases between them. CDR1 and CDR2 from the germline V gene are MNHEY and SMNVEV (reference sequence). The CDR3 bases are TGTGCCAGCAGTTTATCGATGTGGGGTACTGAAGCTTTCTTT. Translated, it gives CASSLSMWGTEAFF.

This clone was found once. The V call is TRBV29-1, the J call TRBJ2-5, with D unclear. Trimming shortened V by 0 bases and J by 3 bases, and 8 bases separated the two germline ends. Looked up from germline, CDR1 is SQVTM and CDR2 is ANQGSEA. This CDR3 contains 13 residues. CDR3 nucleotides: TGCAGCGTTGAAGACTGGCAGGAAGAGACCCAGTACTTC. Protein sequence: CSVEDWQEETQYF.

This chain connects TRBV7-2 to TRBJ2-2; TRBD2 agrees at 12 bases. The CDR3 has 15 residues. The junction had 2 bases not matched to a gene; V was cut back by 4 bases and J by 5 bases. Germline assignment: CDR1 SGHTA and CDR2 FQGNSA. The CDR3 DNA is TGTGCCAGCAGCTCCCTAGCGGGAGGGACCGGGGAGCTGTTTTTT. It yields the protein CASSSLAGGTGELFF.

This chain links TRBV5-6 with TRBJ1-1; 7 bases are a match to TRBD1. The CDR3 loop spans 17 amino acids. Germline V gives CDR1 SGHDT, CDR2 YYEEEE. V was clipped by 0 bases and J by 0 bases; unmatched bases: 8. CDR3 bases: TGTGCCAGCAGCTTGGACAGGGGAAAATTCGTGAACACTGAAGCTTTCTTT. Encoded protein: CASSLDRGKFVNTEAFF.

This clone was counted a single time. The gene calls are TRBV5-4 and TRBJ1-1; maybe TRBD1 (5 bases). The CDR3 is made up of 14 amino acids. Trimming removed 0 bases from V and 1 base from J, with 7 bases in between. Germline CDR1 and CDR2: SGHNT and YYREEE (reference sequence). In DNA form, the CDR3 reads TGTGCCAGCAGCTTGGCCGGGGGGAACACTGAAGCTTTCTTT. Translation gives CASSLAGGNTEAFF.

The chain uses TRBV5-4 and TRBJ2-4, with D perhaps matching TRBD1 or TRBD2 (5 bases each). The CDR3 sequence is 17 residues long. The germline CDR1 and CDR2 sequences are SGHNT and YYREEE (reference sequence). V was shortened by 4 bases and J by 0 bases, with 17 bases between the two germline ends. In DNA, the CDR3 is TGTGCCAGCAGCCCGGGTGTGGGGGTCGTAGCCAAAAACATTCAGTACTTC. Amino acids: CASSPGVGVVAKNIQYF.

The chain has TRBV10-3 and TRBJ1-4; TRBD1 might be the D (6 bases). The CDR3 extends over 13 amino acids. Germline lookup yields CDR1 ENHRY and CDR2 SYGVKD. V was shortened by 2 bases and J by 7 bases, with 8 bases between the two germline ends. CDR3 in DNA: TGTGCCATCAGTGAGGGCAGGGGTGAAAAACTGTTTTTT. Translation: CAISEGRGEKLFF.

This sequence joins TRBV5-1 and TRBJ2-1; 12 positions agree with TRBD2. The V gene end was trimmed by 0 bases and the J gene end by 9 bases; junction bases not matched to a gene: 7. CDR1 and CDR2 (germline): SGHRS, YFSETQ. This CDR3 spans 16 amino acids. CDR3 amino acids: CASSLVLAGGIGEQFF. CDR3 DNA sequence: TGCGCCAGCAGCTTGGTGCTAGCGGGAGGGATCGGTGAGCAGTTCTTC.

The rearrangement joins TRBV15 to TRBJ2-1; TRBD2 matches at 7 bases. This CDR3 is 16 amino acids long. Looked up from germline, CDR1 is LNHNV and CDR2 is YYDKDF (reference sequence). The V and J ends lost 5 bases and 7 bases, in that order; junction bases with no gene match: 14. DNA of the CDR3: TGTGCCACCAGCCGCAGGCCCGGGACTAAACGGAATGAGCAGTTCTTC. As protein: CATSRRPGTKRNEQFF. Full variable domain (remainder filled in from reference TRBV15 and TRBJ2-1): DAMVIQNPRYQVTQFGKPVTLSCSQTLNHNVMYWYQQKSSQAPKLLFHYYDKDFNNEADTPDNFQSRRPNTSFCFLDIRSPGLGDTAMYLCATSRRPGTKRNEQFFGPGTRLTVL.

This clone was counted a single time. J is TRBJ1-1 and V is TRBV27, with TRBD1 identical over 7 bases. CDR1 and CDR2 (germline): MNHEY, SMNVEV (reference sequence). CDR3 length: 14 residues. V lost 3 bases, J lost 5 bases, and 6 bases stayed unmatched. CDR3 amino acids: CASSFAGGVTEAFF. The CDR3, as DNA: TGTGCCAGCAGTTTTGCAGGGGGGGTGACTGAAGCTTTCTTT.

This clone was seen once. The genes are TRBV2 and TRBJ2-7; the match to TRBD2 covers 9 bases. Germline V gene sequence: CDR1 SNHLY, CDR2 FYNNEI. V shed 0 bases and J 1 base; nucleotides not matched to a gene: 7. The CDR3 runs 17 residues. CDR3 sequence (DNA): TGTGCCAGCAGTGAAGCCAGTTTGCGGGAGGGATCCTACGAGCAGTACTTC. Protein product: CASSEASLREGSYEQYF.

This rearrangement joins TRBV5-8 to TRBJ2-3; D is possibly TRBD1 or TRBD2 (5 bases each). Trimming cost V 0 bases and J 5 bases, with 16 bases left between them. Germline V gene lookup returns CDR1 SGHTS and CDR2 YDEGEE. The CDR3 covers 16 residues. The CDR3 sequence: CASSLEGRVGVDTQYF. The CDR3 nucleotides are TGTGCCAGCAGCTTGGAAGGGCGGGTAGGGGTAGATACGCAGTATTTT.

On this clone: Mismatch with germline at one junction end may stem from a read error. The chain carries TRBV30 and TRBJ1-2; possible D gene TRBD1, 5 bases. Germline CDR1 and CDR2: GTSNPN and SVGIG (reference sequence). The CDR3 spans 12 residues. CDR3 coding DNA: TGTGCCTGGGATAGACACGCGGGGGACCTTCTCTTC. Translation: CAWDRHAGDLLF.

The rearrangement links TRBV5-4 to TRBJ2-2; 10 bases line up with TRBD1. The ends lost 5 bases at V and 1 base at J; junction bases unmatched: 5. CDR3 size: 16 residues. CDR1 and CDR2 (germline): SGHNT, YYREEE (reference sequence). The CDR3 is CASSVGTGENTGELFF. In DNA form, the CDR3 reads TGTGCCAGCAGTGTTGGGACAGGGGAGAACACCGGGGAGCTGTTTTTT.

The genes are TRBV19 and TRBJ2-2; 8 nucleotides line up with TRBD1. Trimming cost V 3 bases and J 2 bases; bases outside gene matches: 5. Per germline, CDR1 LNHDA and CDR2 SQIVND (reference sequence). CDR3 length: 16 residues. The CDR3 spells CASSIRTGRNTGELFF. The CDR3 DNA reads TGTGCCAGTAGTATCCGGACAGGGCGAAACACCGGGGAGCTGTTTTTT. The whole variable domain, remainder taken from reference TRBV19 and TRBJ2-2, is DGGITQSPKYLFRKEGQNVTLSCEQNLNHDAMYWYRQDPGQGLRLIYYSQIVNDFQKGDIAEGYSVSREKKESFPLTVTSAQKNPTAFYLCASSIRTGRNTGELFFGEGSRLTVL.

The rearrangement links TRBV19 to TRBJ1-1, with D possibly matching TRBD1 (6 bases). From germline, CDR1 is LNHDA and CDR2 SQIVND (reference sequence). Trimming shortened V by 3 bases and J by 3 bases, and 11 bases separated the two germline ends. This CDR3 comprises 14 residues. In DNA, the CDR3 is TGTGCCAGTAGTATCCAAGGGGGATACACTGAAGCTTTCTTT. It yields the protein CASSIQGGYTEAFF. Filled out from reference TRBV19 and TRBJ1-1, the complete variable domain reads DGGITQSPKYLFRKEGQNVTLSCEQNLNHDAMYWYRQDPGQGLRLIYYSQIVNDFQKGDIAEGYSVSREKKESFPLTVTSAQKNPTAFYLCASSIQGGYTEAFFGQGTRLTVV.

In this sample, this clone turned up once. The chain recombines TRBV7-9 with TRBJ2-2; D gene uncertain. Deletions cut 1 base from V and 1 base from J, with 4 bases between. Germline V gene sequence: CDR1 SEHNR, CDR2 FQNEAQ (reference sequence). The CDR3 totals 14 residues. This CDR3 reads CASSLDRNTGELFF. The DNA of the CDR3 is TGTGCCAGCAGCTTAGACAGGAACACCGGGGAGCTGTTTTTT.

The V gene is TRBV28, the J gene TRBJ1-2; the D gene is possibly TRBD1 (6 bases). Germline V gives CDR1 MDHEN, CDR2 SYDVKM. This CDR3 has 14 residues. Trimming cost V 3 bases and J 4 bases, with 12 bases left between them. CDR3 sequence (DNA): TGTGCCAGCAGTTTTGTGTCAGGGGCCTATGGCTACACCTTC. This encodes CASSFVSGAYGYTF.

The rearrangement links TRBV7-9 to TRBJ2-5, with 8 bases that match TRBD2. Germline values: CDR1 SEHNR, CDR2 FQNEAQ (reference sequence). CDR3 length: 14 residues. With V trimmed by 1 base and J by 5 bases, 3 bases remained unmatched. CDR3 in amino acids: CASSLGTGGETQYF. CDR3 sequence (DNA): TGTGCCAGCAGCTTAGGAACGGGGGGGGAGACCCAGTACTTC.

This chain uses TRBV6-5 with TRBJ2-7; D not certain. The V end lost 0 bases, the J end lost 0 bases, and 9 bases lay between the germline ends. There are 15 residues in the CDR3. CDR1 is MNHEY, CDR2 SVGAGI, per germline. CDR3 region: CASSYSAYGSYEQYF. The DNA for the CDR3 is TGTGCCAGCAGTTACTCAGCGTACGGCTCCTACGAGCAGTACTTC.

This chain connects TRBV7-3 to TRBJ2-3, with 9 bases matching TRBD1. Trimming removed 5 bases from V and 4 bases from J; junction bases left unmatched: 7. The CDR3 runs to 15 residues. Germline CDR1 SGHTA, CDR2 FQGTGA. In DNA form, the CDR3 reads TGTGCCAGCAGCCCCGGGACAGGGTATCCAGATACGCAGTATTTT. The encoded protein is CASSPGTGYPDTQYF.

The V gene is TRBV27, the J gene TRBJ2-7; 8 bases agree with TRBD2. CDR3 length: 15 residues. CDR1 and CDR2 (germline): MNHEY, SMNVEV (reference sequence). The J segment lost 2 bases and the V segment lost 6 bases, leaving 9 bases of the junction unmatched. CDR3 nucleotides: TGTGCCAGCAGCCCCGGGGTAGCGGGGACCTACGAGCAGTACTTC. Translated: CASSPGVAGTYEQYF.

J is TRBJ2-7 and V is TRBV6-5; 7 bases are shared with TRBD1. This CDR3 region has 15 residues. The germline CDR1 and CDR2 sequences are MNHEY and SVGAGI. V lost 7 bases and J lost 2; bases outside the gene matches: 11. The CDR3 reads CASMPFRGSTYEQYF. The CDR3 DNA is TGTGCCAGCATGCCGTTCAGGGGGTCCACCTACGAGCAGTACTTC.

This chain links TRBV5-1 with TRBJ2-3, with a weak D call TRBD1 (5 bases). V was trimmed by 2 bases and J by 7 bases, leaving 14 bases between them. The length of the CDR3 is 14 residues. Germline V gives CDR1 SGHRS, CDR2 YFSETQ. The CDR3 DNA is TGCGCCAGCAGCTTAGACAGCTCCGGGTATACGCAGTATTTT. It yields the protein CASSLDSSGYTQYF.

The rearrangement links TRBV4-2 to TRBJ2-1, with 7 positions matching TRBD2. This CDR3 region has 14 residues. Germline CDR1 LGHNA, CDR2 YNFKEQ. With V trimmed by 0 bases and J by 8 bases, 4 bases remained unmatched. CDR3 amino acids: CASSQDFAGDEQFF. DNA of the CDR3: TGTGCCAGCAGCCAAGATTTTGCGGGAGATGAGCAGTTCTTC.

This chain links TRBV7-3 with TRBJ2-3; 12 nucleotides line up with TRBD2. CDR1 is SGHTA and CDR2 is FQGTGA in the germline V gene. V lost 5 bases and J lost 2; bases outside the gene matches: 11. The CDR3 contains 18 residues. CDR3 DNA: TGTGCCAGCAGCCCAGGCACTAGCGGGAGGCCTTCCACAGATACGCAGTATTTT. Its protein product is CASSPGTSGRPSTDTQYF.